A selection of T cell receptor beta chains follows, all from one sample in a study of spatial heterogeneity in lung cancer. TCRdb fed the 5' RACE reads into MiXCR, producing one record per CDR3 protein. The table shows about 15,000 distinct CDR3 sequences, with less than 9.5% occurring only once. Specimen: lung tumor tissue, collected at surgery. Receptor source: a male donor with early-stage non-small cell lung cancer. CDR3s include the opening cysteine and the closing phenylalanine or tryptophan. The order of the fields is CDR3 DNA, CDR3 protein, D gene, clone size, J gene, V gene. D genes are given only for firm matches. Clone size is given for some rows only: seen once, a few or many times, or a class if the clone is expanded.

TGTGCCAGCAGCCGAGGCGGTACTAACTATGGCTACACCTTC | CASSRGGTNYGYTF | - | - | TRBJ1-2 | TRBV7-2
TGTGCCAGCAGCTTAGCCGTCAAGCGCGCCCAGTACTTC | CASSLAVKRAQYF | - | - | TRBJ2-5 | TRBV7-2
TGTGCCAGCAGTTGGACAGGGGACAATGAGCAGTTCTTC | CASSWTGDNEQFF | TRBD1 | medium-sized | TRBJ2-1 | TRBV7-8
TGTGCCAGCAGTTACGGTGAAAAACTGTTTTTT | CASSYGEKLFF | - | many | TRBJ1-4 | TRBV6-5
TGTGCCAGCTCACAAGTTTTACAGACGAACACCGGGGAGCTGTTTTTT | CASSQVLQTNTGELFF | - | few | TRBJ2-2 | TRBV18
TGCGCCAGCGCCCGTGGGGGAAATAATTCACCCCTCCACTTT | CASARGGNNSPLHF | - | many | TRBJ1-6 | TRBV10-2
TGTGCCACCAGTGCTCGGGATAATAGCCGCACAGATACGCAGTATTTT | CATSARDNSRTDTQYF | - | - | TRBJ2-3 | TRBV24-1
TGCAGTGCTCAGGGGGGCCAAGAGACCCAGTACTTC | CSAQGGQETQYF | - | few | TRBJ2-5 | TRBV20-1
TGCAGTGCTAAGGACCCAGGGGTCTACAATGAGCAGTTCTTC | CSAKDPGVYNEQFF | - | many | TRBJ2-1 | TRBV20-1
TGTGCCAGCAGCCCGGACGGATTTAACACTGAAGCTTTCTTT | CASSPDGFNTEAFF | - | medium-sized | TRBJ1-1 | TRBV7-9
TGTGCCAGCAGTGTAACAGGGGGCGGAGGGGAGCTGTTTTTT | CASSVTGGGGELFF | TRBD1 | medium-sized | TRBJ2-2 | TRBV2
TGTGCCAGCAGACCCGGACAGGCTTCACCCCTCCACTTT | CASRPGQASPLHF | TRBD1 | many | TRBJ1-6 | TRBV2
TGCAGCGTTGTCCCCATGAACACTGAAGCTTTCTTT | CSVVPMNTEAFF | - | few | TRBJ1-1 | TRBV29-1
TGCGCCAGCAGCTTGAATCCGACTGGGCAACGGGAGACCCAGTACTTC | CASSLNPTGQRETQYF | - | many | TRBJ2-5 | TRBV5-1
TGTGCCTGGAGTTCCGGGACCCCCCCGGAACCCCAGCATTTT | CAWSSGTPPEPQHF | - | many | TRBJ1-5 | TRBV30
TGTGCCAGCAGCTTGGACGGACGACCTTCCTACAATGAGCAGTTCTTC | CASSLDGRPSYNEQFF | - | medium-sized | TRBJ2-1 | TRBV5-4
TGTGCCAGCAGTGAGAACAGGGCCTACACTGAAGCTTTCTTT | CASSENRAYTEAFF | - | many | TRBJ1-1 | TRBV2
TGCAGCGTAGAACAAATAAGGACCCAGTACTTC | CSVEQIRTQYF | - | few | TRBJ2-5 | TRBV29-1
TGTGCCAGCAGCTTAGTAGCGGGGGGGGACACTGAAGCTTTCTTT | CASSLVAGGDTEAFF | - | - | TRBJ1-1 | TRBV7-9
TGTGCCAGCAGCTTCTCAGGAATCCCCTACAATGAGCAGTTCTTC | CASSFSGIPYNEQFF | - | many | TRBJ2-1 | TRBV13
TGTGCCAGCAGTCCCGACAGCCCTGTCTATGGCTACACCTTC | CASSPDSPVYGYTF | - | many | TRBJ1-2 | TRBV7-9
TGCGCCAGCAACTCAGGCGTGAACACTGAAGCTTTCTTT | CASNSGVNTEAFF | - | many | TRBJ1-1 | TRBV5-1
TGCAGTGCTAGAGACCCCCTTGGGGTTAGCACAGATACGCAGTATTTT | CSARDPLGVSTDTQYF | - | - | TRBJ2-3 | TRBV20-1
TGTGCCAGCATTATGGGATCCGCTTATTCGCCCCTCCACTTT | CASIMGSAYSPLHF | - | many | TRBJ1-6 | TRBV3-1
TGTGCCAGCAGGACGGGATACAATGAGCAGTTCTTC | CASRTGYNEQFF | - | many | TRBJ2-1 | TRBV7-2
TGTGCCAGCAGCTCCAGGGCGGGGACTAGCGGGAATGAGCAGTTCTTC | CASSSRAGTSGNEQFF | TRBD2 | many | TRBJ2-1 | TRBV7-2
TGTGCCAGCAGTGTTAGAAATGAAGCTTTCTTT | CASSVRNEAFF | - | many | TRBJ1-1 | TRBV12-3/TRBV12-4